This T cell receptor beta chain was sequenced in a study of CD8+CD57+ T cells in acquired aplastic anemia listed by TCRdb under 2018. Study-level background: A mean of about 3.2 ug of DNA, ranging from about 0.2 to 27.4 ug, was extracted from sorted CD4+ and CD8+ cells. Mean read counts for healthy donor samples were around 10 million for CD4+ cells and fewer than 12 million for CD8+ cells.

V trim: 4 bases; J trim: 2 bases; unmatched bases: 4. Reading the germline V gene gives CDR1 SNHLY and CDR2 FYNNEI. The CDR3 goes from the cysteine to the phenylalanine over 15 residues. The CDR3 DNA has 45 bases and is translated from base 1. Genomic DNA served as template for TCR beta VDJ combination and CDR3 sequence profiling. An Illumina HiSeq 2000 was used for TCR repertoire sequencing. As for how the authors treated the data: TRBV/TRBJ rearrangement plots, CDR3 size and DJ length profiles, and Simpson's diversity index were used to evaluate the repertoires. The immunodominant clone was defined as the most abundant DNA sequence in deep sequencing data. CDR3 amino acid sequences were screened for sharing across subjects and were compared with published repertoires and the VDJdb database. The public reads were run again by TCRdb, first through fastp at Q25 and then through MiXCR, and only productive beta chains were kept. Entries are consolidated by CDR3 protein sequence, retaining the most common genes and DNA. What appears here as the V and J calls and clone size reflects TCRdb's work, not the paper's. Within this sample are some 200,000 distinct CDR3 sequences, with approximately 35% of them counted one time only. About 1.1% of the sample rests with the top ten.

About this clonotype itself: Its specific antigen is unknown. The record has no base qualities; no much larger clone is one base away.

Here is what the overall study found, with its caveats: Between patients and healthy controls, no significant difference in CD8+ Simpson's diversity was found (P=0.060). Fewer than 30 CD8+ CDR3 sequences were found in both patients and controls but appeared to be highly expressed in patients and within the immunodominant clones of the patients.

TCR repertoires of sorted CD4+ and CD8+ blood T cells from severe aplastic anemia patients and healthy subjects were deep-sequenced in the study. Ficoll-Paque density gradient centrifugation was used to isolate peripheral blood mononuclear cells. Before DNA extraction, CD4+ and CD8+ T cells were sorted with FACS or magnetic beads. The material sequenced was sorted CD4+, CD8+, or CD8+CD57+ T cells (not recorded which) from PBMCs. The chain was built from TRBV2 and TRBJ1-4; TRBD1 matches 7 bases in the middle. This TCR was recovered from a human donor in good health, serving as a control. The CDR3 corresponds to CASSAYRGTNEKLFF. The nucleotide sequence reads TGTGCCAGCAGTGCGTACAGGGGCACTAATGAAAAACTGTTTTTT. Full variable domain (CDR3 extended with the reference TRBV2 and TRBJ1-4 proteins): EPEVTQTPSHQVTQMGQEVILRCVPISNHLYFYWYRQILGQKVEFLVSFYNNEISEKSEIFDDQFSVERPDGSNFTLKIRSTKLEDSAMYFCASSAYRGTNEKLFFGSGTQLSVL.